The clone carrying this T cell receptor (beta chain) was observed at least ten times. What it binds is not known. A much larger clone lies a single base off, so this may be a read error. Authors' processing steps: A classifier of distant metastasis in papillary thyroid cancer was built from CDR3 differences (across clinicopathological groups). TCRdb reprocessed the PCR reads via MiXCR. Here the V and J calls rest on TCRdb's processing, not on the authors' analysis. Of approximately 21,000 clones in the sample, approximately 30% were seen once. The CDR3 totals 13 residues. V was cut by 8 bases and J by 4 bases, with 13 bases left in between. Germline values: CDR1 SGDLS, CDR2 YYNGEE. Patients had received no treatment of any kind before thyroid surgery. The sample belongs to a study of metastatic and nonmetastatic thyroid tumors. The overall study: The study looked at repertoires side by side in blood and in tumor or nodule tissue from malignant and benign thyroid patients.

Overall study results and limits: Benign nodules reportedly had significantly lower TCR beta diversity than malignant thyroid tumors in blood and tumor.

Sequenced input: blood. The V call is TRBV9, the J call TRBJ1-5, with a possible D match to TRBD1 (5 bases). The TCR originated in a female donor with papillary thyroid cancer or a benign thyroid nodule (not recorded which). Some clones in this sample may be carry-over from other donors' samples. CDR3 sequence: CARGGTGNQPQHF. DNA of the CDR3: TGTGCCAGAGGAGGGACGGGTAATCAGCCCCAGCATTTT. The whole variable domain, remainder taken from reference TRBV9 and TRBJ1-5, is DSGVTQTPKHLITATGQRVTLRCSPRSGDLSVYWYQQSLDQGLQFLIQYYNGEERAKGNILERFSAQQFPDLHSELNLSSLELGDSALYFCARGGTGNQPQHFGDGTRLSIL.